Included here is one T cell receptor (beta chain) sequence, with context. The antigen is not known. The CDR3 has 15 residues. Germline V lookup: CDR1 DFQATT, CDR2 SNEGSKA (reference sequence). Trimming pared 6 bases from V and 2 bases from J, leaving 19 bases between. The sample belongs to a study of response to subunit inactivated influenza vaccine. Whole-study findings and limits: Authors suggested few new T cells are recruited by each seasonal influenza vaccination.

TCRdb called the RT-PCR reads again in MiXCR, with one record for every CDR3 protein. The top ten hold approximately 7.6% of the sample, which has about 650,000 distinct CDR3 sequences, 14% seen once. V usage is TRBV20-1 and J usage is TRBJ2-5; D not resolved. This clonotype originated in a man between 50 and 59 years old who received an inactivated influenza vaccine. The starting material was PBMCs from blood, obtained around 14 days before vaccination. In nucleotides, the CDR3 is TGCAGTGCAAGGACCCCCAGAGGCTTACAAGAGACCCAGTACTTC. Translated: CSARTPRGLQETQYF.